This T cell receptor beta chain emerged from a study of cytomegalovirus exposure and HLA in healthy donors. The wider study: In a later analysis, the roughly 120 validation repertoires were reported to have used the same platform as the 666 first-cohort repertoires.

The germline V gene encodes CDR1 MDHEN and CDR2 SYDVKM. The V gene lost 2 bases and the J gene lost 0 bases, with 20 bases spanning the gap. This CDR3 contains 19 residues. Concerning this clone itself: Antigen specificity is unknown.

Study findings and constraints: That first-cohort TCR clusters tended to co-occur in the 120 or so validation repertoires was found in a later analysis. Reportedly, cytomegalovirus status was diagnosed with high sensitivity and specificity.

Clones were read by immunoSEQ multiplex PCR, and TCRdb kept only the in-frame ones, dropping some. The table has more than 200,000 clones, roughly 87% seen once. Sequencing input: PBMCs. The source is a woman in her 30s in good health and CMV-seronegative. The chain recombines TRBV28 with TRBJ1-5; D unclear. The CDR3 loop is CASSLKDTFLYGSNQPQHF. The CDR3 DNA reads TGTGCCAGCAGTTTAAAAGATACCTTCCTCTATGGTAGCAATCAGCCCCAGCATTTT.